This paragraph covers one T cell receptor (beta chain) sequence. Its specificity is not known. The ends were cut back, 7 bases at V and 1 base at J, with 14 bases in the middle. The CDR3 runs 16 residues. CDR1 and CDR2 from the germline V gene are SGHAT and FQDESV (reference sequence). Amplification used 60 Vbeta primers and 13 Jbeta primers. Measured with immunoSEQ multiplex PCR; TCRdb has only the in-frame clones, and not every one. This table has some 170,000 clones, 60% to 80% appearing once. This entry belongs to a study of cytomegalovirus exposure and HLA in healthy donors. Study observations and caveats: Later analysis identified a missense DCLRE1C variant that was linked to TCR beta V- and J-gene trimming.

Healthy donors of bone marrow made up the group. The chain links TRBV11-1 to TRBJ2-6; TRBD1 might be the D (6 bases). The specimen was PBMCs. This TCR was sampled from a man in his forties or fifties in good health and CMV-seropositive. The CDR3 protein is CASTPEGGSGANVLTF. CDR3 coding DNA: TGTGCCAGCACCCCCGAAGGGGGATCTGGGGCCAACGTCCTGACTTTC.